This T cell receptor beta chain was profiled in a study of blood T cell repertoires in COVID-19. Study details: Sources were T cells, B-cell-depleted T cells, or PBMCs; the material itself was cDNA or gDNA.

Trimming at V came to 5 bases and at J to 8 bases, leaving 9 bases not matched to a gene. The CDR3 consists of 14 residues. The germline V gene has CDR1 SEHNR and CDR2 FQNEAQ (reference sequence). Sequencing used immunoSEQ multiplex PCR; TCRdb keeps in-frame clones, though not all of them. The sample records about 68,000 clones, approximately 88% being singletons. The specimen was peripheral blood. V and J are TRBV7-9 and TRBJ1-2; 9 nucleotides align to TRBD1. The origin of this receptor is a man over 45 with active COVID-19. CDR3 sequence reads: CASSKDRGFWGYTF. In DNA, the CDR3 is TGTGCCAGCAGCAAGGACAGGGGTTTTTGGGGCTACACCTTC.